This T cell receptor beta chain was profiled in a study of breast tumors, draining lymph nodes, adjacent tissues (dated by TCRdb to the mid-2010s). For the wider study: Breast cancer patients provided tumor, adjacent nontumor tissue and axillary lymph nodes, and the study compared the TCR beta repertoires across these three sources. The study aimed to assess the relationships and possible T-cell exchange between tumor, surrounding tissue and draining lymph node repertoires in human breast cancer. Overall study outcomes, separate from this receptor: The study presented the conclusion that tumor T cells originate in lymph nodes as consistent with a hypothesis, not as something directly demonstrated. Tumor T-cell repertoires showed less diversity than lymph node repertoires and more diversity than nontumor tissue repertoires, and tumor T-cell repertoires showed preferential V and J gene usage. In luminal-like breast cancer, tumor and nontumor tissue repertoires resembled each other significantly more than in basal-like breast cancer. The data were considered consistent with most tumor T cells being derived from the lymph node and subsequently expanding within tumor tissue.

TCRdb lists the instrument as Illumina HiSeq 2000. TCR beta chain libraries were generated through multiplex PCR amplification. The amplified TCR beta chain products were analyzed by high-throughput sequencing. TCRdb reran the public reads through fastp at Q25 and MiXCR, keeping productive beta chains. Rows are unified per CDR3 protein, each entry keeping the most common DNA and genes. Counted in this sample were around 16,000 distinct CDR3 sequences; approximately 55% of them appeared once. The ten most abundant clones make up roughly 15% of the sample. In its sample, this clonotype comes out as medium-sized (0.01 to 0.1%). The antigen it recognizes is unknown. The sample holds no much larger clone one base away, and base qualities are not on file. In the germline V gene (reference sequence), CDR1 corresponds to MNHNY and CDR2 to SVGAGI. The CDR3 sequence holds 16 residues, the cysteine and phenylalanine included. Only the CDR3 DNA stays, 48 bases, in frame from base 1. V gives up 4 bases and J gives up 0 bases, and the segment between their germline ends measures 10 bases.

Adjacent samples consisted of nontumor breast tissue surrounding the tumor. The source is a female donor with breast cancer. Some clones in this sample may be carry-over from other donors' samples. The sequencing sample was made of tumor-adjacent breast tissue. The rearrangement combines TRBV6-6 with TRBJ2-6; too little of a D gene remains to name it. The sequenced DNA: TGTGCCAGCAGTTCCGAAGGGAACTCTGGGGCCAACGTCCTGACTTTC. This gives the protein CASSSEGNSGANVLTF.